Following are 24 T cell receptor beta chains from one sample sequenced in a study of T cells in Graves' hyperthyroidism and ophthalmopathy. RNA transcripts served as the template for amplifying TCR beta CDR3 regions. A first-round RT-PCR of the TCR CDR3 used the HTBI primer set. MiXCR, run by TCRdb on the multiplex PCR reads, gives a single entry per CDR3 protein. The data contain about 96,000 distinct CDR3 sequences, roughly half of them seen just once; the ten biggest clones take up roughly 29%. Sequencing was carried out using blood. These receptors originate from a woman aged 40-49 years with Graves' hyperthyroidism.

The genes are TRBV2 and TRBJ2-5; D call uncertain. The CDR3 is 12 amino acids. The V gene lost 9 bases and the J gene lost 2 bases, with 10 bases spanning the gap. Germline lookup yields CDR1 SNHLY and CDR2 FYNNEI. CDR3 sequence reads: CASRQPQETQYF. For the CDR3, the DNA is TGTGCCAGTAGACAACCTCAAGAGACCCAGTACTTC.

This clonotype came up many times. The chain joins TRBV25-1 to TRBJ1-6, with D possibly TRBD1 on 6 matching bases. Germline values: CDR1 MGHDK, CDR2 SYGVNS. This CDR3 spans 14 amino acids. The V gene lost 5 bases and the J gene lost 7 bases, with 12 bases spanning the gap. In DNA form, the CDR3 reads TGTGCCAGCAGTCCCCAAACAGGGAATTCACCCCTCCACTTT. Translation gives CASSPQTGNSPLHF.

Ten or more counts support this clonotype. The J gene is TRBJ1-1, the V gene TRBV7-9, with D perhaps matching TRBD1 (6 bases). The CDR3 consists of 14 residues. Between the trimmed V and J ends, which lost 2 bases and 7 bases, there was a span of 14 bases. Germline CDR1 and CDR2: SEHNR and FQNEAQ (reference sequence). CDR3: CASSLRRGEDEAFF. The CDR3 DNA is TGTGCCAGCAGCTTAAGAAGGGGGGAGGATGAAGCTTTCTTT.

The rearrangement joins TRBV7-6 to TRBJ2-2, with 10 bases fitting TRBD2. This CDR3 is built from 14 residues. Germline CDR1 is SGHVS and CDR2 is FNYEAQ. The V gene end was trimmed by 5 bases and the J gene end by 10 bases; junction bases not matched to a gene: 7. CDR3 sequence reads: CASSPSLAGVELFF. The CDR3, as DNA: TGTGCCAGCAGCCCCAGCCTAGCGGGGGTGGAGCTGTTTTTT.

This clonotype came up once. This sequence joins TRBV2 and TRBJ1-1; maybe TRBD1 (6 bases). The CDR3 contains 16 residues. The germline V gene encodes CDR1 SNHLY and CDR2 FYNNEI. V was pared by 3 bases and J by 1 base, with 15 bases between. CDR3 region: CASSEGRGSSNTEAFF. For the CDR3, the DNA is TGTGCCAGCAGTGAGGGAAGGGGGTCCTCGAACACTGAAGCTTTCTTT.

This chain links TRBV11-2 with TRBJ1-4; the D gene is possibly TRBD1 (5 bases). The ends were cut back, 1 base at V and 8 bases at J, with 14 bases in the middle. The length of the CDR3 is 15 residues. Germline CDR1 SGHAT, CDR2 FQNNGV. The CDR3 loop reads CASSLVLGEGEKLFF. CDR3 DNA sequence: TGTGCCAGCAGCTTAGTACTGGGGGAGGGGGAAAAACTGTTTTTT.

At least ten counts were recorded for this clonotype. The chain employs TRBV6-5 and TRBJ2-7, with 7 bases aligning to TRBD1. The germline CDR1 and CDR2 sequences are MNHEY and SVGAGI. After removal of 6 bases from V and 4 bases from J, the junction contained 15 bases not matched to a gene. The CDR3 has 16 residues. CDR3 in amino acids: CASRPPDRIPLYEQYF. CDR3 sequence (DNA): TGTGCCAGCAGACCTCCGGACAGGATCCCCCTGTACGAGCAGTACTTC.

The V and J genes are TRBV10-3 and TRBJ2-7; 10 bases are shared with TRBD1. Germline loops: CDR1 ENHRY, CDR2 SYGVKD. The CDR3 covers 15 residues. J lost 7 bases, V lost 5 bases, and 11 bases had no gene match. The CDR3 spells CAISPGGDRGLEQYF. CDR3 coding DNA: TGTGCCATCAGTCCTGGCGGGGACAGGGGTCTAGAGCAGTACTTC.

The chain employs TRBV10-3 and TRBJ2-7; 8 bases map to TRBD1. Trimming took 9 bases from V and 6 from J; bases not matched to a gene: 4. The V gene's germline CDR1 is ENHRY and CDR2 SYGVKD. The CDR3 length is 11 residues. CDR3 region: CAIQTGGEQYF. As DNA, the CDR3 is TGTGCCATTCAAACAGGGGGCGAGCAGTACTTC.

The V gene is TRBV15, the J gene TRBJ2-6; D is ambiguous. The V and J ends lost 3 bases and 2 bases respectively, with 8 bases between them. The germline V gene encodes CDR1 LNHNV and CDR2 YYDKDF (reference sequence). The CDR3 is 15 amino acids. The CDR3 DNA reads TGTGCCACCAGCAGCACCGGAGCTGGGGCCAACGTCCTGACTTTC. It encodes CATSSTGAGANVLTF.

The V and J genes are TRBV9 and TRBJ1-5; TRBD1 is a possible D gene (5 bases). The CDR3 runs 16 residues. V was pared by 0 bases and J by 0 bases, with 10 bases between. Germline CDR1 SGDLS, CDR2 YYNGEE. In DNA form, the CDR3 reads TGTGCCAGCAGCGTAGGCGGAGGGACTAGCAATCAGCCCCAGCATTTT. Its translation is CASSVGGGTSNQPQHF.

About this clonotype itself: At one of its ends the junction is not consistent with the germline gene, which may arise from a read error. The J gene is TRBJ2-7, the V gene TRBV28; tentative D call: TRBD2 (6 bases). The CDR3 spans 12 residues. The germline gives CDR1 MDHEN, CDR2 SYDVKM. This CDR3 is CASSLIGRDSDF. Here the CDR3 DNA reads TGTGCCAGCAGTTTAATCGGTAGGGACTCAGACTTC.

About this clonotype: The CDR3 carries no conserved terminal phenylalanine or tryptophan, so it likely arises from a read error. The DNA is left out, because the CDR3 cannot be placed on it with certainty; the CDR3 is given as TCRdb lists it. The chain recombines TRBV20-1 with TRBJ2-6. The CDR3 numbers 8 amino acids, ends counted. Germline V gives CDR1 DFQATT, CDR2 SNEGSKA (reference sequence). The chain's CDR3 is CSARGLSS.

The sample holds many counts of this clonotype. The genes are TRBV9 and TRBJ2-5, with D possibly being TRBD1 or TRBD2 (5 bases each). The CDR3 consists of 15 residues. V gave up 4 bases and J gave up 5 bases, with 18 bases separating them. Germline CDR1 reads SGDLS; CDR2 reads YYNGEE. CDR3 DNA: TGTGCCAGCAGCCCCCAGGCCGGGACCGGGGAGACCCAGTACTTC. Residues: CASSPQAGTGETQYF.

At least ten counts were recorded for this clonotype. This chain links TRBV19 with TRBJ2-2, with 8 bases fitting TRBD1. Germline trimming cut 4 bases from V and 4 bases from J; bases unmatched to any gene: 5. This CDR3 comprises 15 residues. Germline V gene sequence: CDR1 LNHDA, CDR2 SQIVND (reference sequence). The CDR3 nucleotides read TGTGCCAGTAGTACGGACAGGGTGGTCACCGGGGAGCTGTTTTTT. Translating it yields CASSTDRVVTGELFF.

This clonotype was detected ten times or more. The chain is built from TRBV14 and TRBJ1-2; 7 bases align to TRBD1. The CDR3 sequence is 16 residues long. Looked up from germline, CDR1 is SGHDN and CDR2 is FVKESK. After removal of 4 bases from V and 0 bases from J, the junction contained 8 bases not matched to a gene. The CDR3 loop is CASSRPGGGTNYGYTF. The CDR3 nucleotides read TGTGCCAGCAGCCGCCCCGGAGGGGGCACTAACTATGGCTACACCTTC.

As concerns this clonotype: At one boundary the junction diverges from the germline segment, which might be a read error. The rearrangement joins TRBV7-9 to TRBJ1-5, with a possible D match to TRBD1 (5 bases). The CDR3 totals 14 residues. Germline V gene sequence: CDR1 SEHNR, CDR2 FQNEAQ (reference sequence). CDR3 nucleotides: TGTGCCAGCAGCTTCGAGGGAGGGGATCAGCCCCAGCATTTC. Its translation is CASSFEGGDQPQHF.

This clonotype was detected only a few times. This sequence may be a read error, since a much larger clone differs from it by one base. The chain couples TRBV5-8 to TRBJ2-2; 7 bases are a match to TRBD2. The CDR3 runs to 15 residues. The trim removed 2 bases at V and 0 bases at J, leaving 1 base unmatched. Germline CDR1 SGHTS, CDR2 YDEGEE. DNA for the CDR3: TGTGCCAGCAGCTTAGGGACTACGAACACCGGGGAGCTGTTTTTT. Protein: CASSLGTTNTGELFF.

As for this clonotype: Just one base apart from a much larger clone, this may be a read error. The chain recombines TRBV5-4 with TRBJ1-2; D is unresolved. The CDR3 has 16 residues. V was clipped by 4 bases and J by 0 bases, with 16 bases between them. Germline V lookup: CDR1 SGHNT, CDR2 YYREEE (reference sequence). The CDR3 nucleotides are TGTGCCAGCAGCGACGCTCAGACTAAAGCTAACTATGGCTACACCTTC. This codes for CASSDAQTKANYGYTF.

This clonotype has ten or more counts. The V gene is TRBV20-1, the J gene TRBJ2-7; 11 nucleotides agree with TRBD2. Germline values: CDR1 DFQATT, CDR2 SNEGSKA (reference sequence). Germline trimming cut 2 bases from V and 5 bases from J; bases unmatched to any gene: 8. The CDR3 totals 15 residues. As DNA, the CDR3 is TGCAGTGCTAGAAATAGCGGGAGGGCTGAGAACGAGCAGTACTTC. Amino acid sequence: CSARNSGRAENEQYF.

Details on this clonotype: This may be a read error: a much more frequent sequence differs by one nucleotide. The chain combines TRBV7-2 with TRBJ1-2; D unresolved. Germline V gene data show CDR1 as SGHTA and CDR2 as FQGNSA. The CDR3 sequence is 14 residues long. CDR3 coding DNA: TGTGCCAGCAGCCGGTTCCAGGAAAACTATGGCTGCACCTTC. It yields the protein CASSRFQENYGCTF. Together with reference TRBV7-2 and TRBJ1-2, the CDR3 gives the full variable domain: GAGVSQSPSNKVTEKGKDVELRCDPISGHTALYWYRQSLGQGLEFLIYFQGNSAPDKSGLPSDRFSAERTGGSVSTLTIQRTQQEDSAVYLCASSRFQENYGCTFGSGTRLTVV.

V gene TRBV5-1 combines with J gene TRBJ1-4; 7 nucleotides line up with TRBD1. The V and J ends lost 4 bases and 6 bases, in that order; junction bases with no gene match: 12. The CDR3 runs 16 residues. CDR1 is SGHRS, CDR2 YFSETQ, per germline. This CDR3 is CASSLGQEVEDEKLFF. The CDR3 nucleotides are TGCGCCAGCAGCCTAGGACAGGAGGTAGAGGATGAAAAACTGTTTTTT.

There are many counts of this clonotype. The chain joins TRBV29-1 to TRBJ2-7, with TRBD2 identical over 7 bases. V was pared by 3 bases and J by 3 bases, with 11 bases of the junction left unmatched. The CDR3 runs 15 residues. Looked up from germline, CDR1 is SQVTM and CDR2 is ANQGSEA. In DNA form, the CDR3 reads TGCAGCGTTGAGCCGCTCGGGACTACCCACTACGAGCAGTACTTC. It codes for CSVEPLGTTHYEQYF.

For this clonotype: With a much larger clone just one base away, this may be a read error. V is TRBV7-2 and J is TRBJ2-2; tentative D call: TRBD2 (7 bases). Per germline, CDR1 SGHTA and CDR2 FQGNSA. This CDR3 comprises 16 residues. CDR3 sequence reads: CANSPRGAQDTGELFF. The CDR3 DNA sequence: TGTGCCAACAGCCCCCGGGGGGCGCAGGACACCGGGGAGCTGTTTTTT.